This T cell receptor beta chain was documented in a study of T cells in Graves' hyperthyroidism and ophthalmopathy. Criteria for exclusion of patients were uncontrolled infection, other autoimmune disease, pregnancy or lactation. The table lists this clonotype with a few counts. Its specificity is not known. RNA transcripts served as the template for amplifying TCR beta CDR3 regions. RT-PCR in the first round (using the HTBI primer set) targeted the TCR CDR3. TCRdb recomputed calls from the multiplex PCR reads with MiXCR, one row per CDR3 protein. The table has about half a million distinct CDR3 sequences, around a fifth seen once. The study's findings and limits: Ophthalmopathy cases were set apart from stable hyperthyroidism by a 13 V-J model. Ophthalmopathy, as predicted by the model, came a median around 6.7 months after the prediction.

CDR3 length: 14 residues. From germline, CDR1 is DFQATT and CDR2 SNEGSKA (reference sequence). Losses at the gene ends were 0 bases for V and 5 bases for J; bases not matched to a gene: 3. The sample comprised blood. The TCR comes from a woman in her sixties or seventies with Graves' ophthalmopathy. The rearrangement uses TRBV20-1 and TRBJ2-1, with TRBD2 matching over 8 bases. CDR3 sequence reads: CSARDGAGDNEQFF. The CDR3 DNA sequence: TGCAGTGCTAGAGACGGAGCGGGAGACAATGAGCAGTTCTTC.